The entry that follows covers one T cell receptor beta chain sequence. The CDR3 end is not reached by the read, which stops 3 residues before it; the germline J gene fills it in. V was pared by 8 bases and J by 7 bases, with 7 bases of the junction left unmatched. This CDR3 region has 13 residues. The germline gives CDR1 SGHTA, CDR2 FQGNSA. This specimen comes from a study of T cells in women clearing cervical HPV infection. Study-level information: For cases, blood was sampled a median about 150 days after lesion detection, interquartile range roughly 85 to 220 days.

Sequencing was performed with immunoSEQ multiplex PCR; in TCRdb, only in-frame clones are kept and a portion is missing. This table holds tens of thousands of clones. The TCR was taken from a woman aged 18 to 75 with a cervical HPV16 infection that either progressed to CIN3+ or cleared (not recorded which). The chain is built from TRBV7-2 and TRBJ1-4; 7 bases agree with TRBD1. Sequences were obtained from blood buffy coat. This CDR3 reads CASSGGGSEKLFF. The part of the CDR3 DNA that was read is TGTGCCAGCTCAGGGGGAGGTAGTGAAAAA.